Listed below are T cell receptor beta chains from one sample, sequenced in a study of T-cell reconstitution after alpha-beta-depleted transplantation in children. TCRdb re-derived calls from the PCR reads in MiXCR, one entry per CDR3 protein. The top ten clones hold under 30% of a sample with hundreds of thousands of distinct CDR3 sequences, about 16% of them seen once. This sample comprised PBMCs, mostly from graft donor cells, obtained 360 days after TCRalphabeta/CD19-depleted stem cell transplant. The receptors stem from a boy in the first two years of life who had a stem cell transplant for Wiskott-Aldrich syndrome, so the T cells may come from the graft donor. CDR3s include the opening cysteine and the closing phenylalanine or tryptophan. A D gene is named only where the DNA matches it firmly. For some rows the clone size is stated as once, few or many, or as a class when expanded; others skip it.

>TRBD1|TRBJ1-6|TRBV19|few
CASTNLGQGGSPLHF
TGTGCCAGTACTAACCTCGGACAGGGTGGTTCACCCCTCCACTTT
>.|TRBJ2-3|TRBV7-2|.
CASSLAGGPFTDTQYF
TGTGCCAGCAGCTTAGCAGGGGGACCTTTTACAGATACGCAGTATTTT
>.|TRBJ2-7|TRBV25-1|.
CASRAGTGTYEQYF
TGTGCCAGCAGGGCCGGAACAGGAACCTACGAGCAGTACTTC
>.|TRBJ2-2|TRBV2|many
CASSEIGPGELFF
TGTGCCAGCAGTGAAATAGGTCCGGGGGAGCTGTTTTTT
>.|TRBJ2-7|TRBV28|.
CASSHRQVTYEQYF
TGTGCCAGCAGTCATAGACAGGTAACCTACGAGCAGTACTTC
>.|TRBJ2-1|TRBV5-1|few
CASSLAPMSSYNEQFF
TGCGCCAGCAGCTTGGCGCCCATGAGCTCCTACAATGAGCAGTTCTTC
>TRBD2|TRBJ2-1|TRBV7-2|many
CASRPGTSGGGGQFF
TGTGCCAGCAGACCTGGGACTAGCGGGGGAGGCGGGCAGTTCTTC
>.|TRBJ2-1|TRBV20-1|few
CSAREGNNEQFF
TGCAGTGCTAGAGAGGGAAACAATGAGCAGTTCTTC
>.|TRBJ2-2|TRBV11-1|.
CASSSPPQGKKTTGELFF
TGTGCCAGCAGCTCTCCCCCCCAGGGAAAAAAAACCACCGGGGAGCTGTTTTTT
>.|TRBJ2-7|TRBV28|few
CASSSPGSSFYEQYF
TGTGCCAGCAGTTCCCCGGGTAGCTCCTTCTACGAGCAGTACTTC
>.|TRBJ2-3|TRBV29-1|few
CSALKRSLSTDTQYF
TGCAGCGCGCTAAAGCGGAGCCTAAGCACAGATACGCAGTATTTT
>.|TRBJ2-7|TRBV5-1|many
CASSPDFYEQYF
TGCGCCAGCAGCCCCGACTTCTACGAGCAGTACTTC
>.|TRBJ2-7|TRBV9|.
CASSVSYYRESSYEQYF
TGTGCCAGCAGCGTAAGTTACTACAGGGAAAGCTCCTACGAGCAGTACTTC
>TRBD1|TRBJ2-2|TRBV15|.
CATRLTGENTGELFF
TGTGCCACCAGACTGACAGGGGAGAACACCGGGGAGCTGTTTTTT
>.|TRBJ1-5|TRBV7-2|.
CASSLQLQGQPQHF
TGTGCCAGCAGCTTACAGTTACAGGGCCAGCCCCAGCATTTT
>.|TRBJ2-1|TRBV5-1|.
CASSLTGSSSYNEQFF
TGCGCCAGCAGCTTGACAGGGTCGAGCTCCTACAATGAGCAGTTCTTC
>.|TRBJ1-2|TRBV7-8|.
CASSLLAGTGYTF
TGTGCCAGCAGTCTCCTCGCGGGGACTGGCTACACCTTC
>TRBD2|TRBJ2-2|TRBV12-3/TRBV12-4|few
CASRTGGVTGELFF
TGTGCCAGCAGGACGGGGGGTGTCACCGGGGAGCTGTTTTTT
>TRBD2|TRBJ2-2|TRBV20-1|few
CSAAGGRTGELFF
TGCAGTGCCGCGGGAGGGCGGACCGGGGAGCTGTTTTTT
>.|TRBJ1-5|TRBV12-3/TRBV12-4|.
CASSTRRGNQPQHF
TGTGCCAGCAGTACACGACGGGGCAATCAGCCCCAGCATTTT
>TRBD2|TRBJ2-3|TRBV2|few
CASSDRSGRMTDTQYF
TGTGCCAGCAGTGATAGAAGCGGGAGAATGACAGATACGCAGTATTTT
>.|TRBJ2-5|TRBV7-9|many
CASRAEETQYF
TGTGCCAGCAGGGCCGAAGAGACCCAGTACTTC
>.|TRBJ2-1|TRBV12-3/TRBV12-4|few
CASRRRGDEQFF
TGTGCCAGCAGACGTAGGGGAGATGAGCAGTTCTTC
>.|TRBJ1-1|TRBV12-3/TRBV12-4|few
CASLNLPGSPNTEAFF
TGTGCCAGCCTAAACCTACCCGGGAGTCCGAACACTGAAGCTTTCTTT
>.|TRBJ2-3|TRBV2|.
CASIFGVAPLRDTQYF
TGTGCCAGCATCTTCGGGGTAGCGCCCCTCAGAGATACGCAGTATTTT
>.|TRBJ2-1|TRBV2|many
CASSENRVAYNEQFF
TGTGCCAGCTCCGAAAACAGGGTAGCCTACAATGAGCAGTTCTTC
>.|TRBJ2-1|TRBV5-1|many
CASSDSGAYNEQFF
TGCGCCAGCTCTGATTCGGGGGCCTACAATGAGCAGTTCTTC
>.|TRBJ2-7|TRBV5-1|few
CASSSPPSSYEQYF
TGCGCCAGCAGCTCCCCCCCTAGCTCCTACGAGCAGTACTTC
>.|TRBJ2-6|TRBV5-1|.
CASSSLRISGANVLTF
TGCGCCAGCAGCAGCCTACGGATCTCTGGGGCCAACGTCCTGACTTTC
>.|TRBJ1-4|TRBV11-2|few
CASSSVRDGKLFF
TGTGCCAGCAGCTCCGTAAGGGACGGTAAACTGTTTTTT
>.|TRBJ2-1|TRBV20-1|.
CSAETTHNEQFF
TGCAGTGCTGAGACCACTCACAATGAGCAGTTCTTC
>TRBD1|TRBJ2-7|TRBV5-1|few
CASSLSSRQGFEQYF
TGCGCCAGCAGCTTGTCATCACGACAGGGCTTCGAGCAGTACTTC
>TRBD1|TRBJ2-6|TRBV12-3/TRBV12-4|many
CASSTTGAGANVLTF
TGTGCCAGCAGTACGACAGGGGCTGGGGCCAACGTCCTGACTTTC
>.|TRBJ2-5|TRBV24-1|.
CATSAATGAQETQYF
TGTGCCACCAGTGCCGCGACAGGAGCCCAAGAGACCCAGTACTTC
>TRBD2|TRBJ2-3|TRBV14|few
CASSQDLSGSRTDTQYF
TGTGCCAGCAGCCAAGATCTTAGCGGGAGTCGCACAGATACGCAGTATTTT
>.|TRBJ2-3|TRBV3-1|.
CASSRGGYSTDTQYF
TGTGCCAGCAGCAGAGGGGGTTATAGCACAGATACGCAGTATTTT
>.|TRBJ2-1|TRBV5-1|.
CASSLLGWEQFF
TGCGCCAGCAGCTTGTTGGGGTGGGAGCAGTTCTTC
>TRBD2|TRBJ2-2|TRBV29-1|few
CSAGPGTSGRNRVGTGELFF
TGCAGCGCCGGACCCGGGACTAGCGGGAGAAATAGGGTCGGGACCGGGGAGCTGTTTTTT
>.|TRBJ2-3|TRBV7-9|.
CASSFRGVRTDTQYF
TGTGCCAGCAGCTTCAGAGGGGTACGCACAGATACGCAGTATTTT
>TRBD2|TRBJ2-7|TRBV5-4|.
CASSLDGRALFEQYF
TGTGCCAGCAGCTTGGACGGGAGGGCCTTATTCGAGCAGTACTTC
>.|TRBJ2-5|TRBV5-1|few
CASSLAGTAGMETQYF
TGCGCCAGCAGCTTGGCCGGGACGGCCGGAATGGAGACCCAGTACTTC
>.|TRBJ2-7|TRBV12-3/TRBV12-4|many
CASSPGGSSYEQYF
TGTGCCAGCAGTCCTGGGGGGAGCTCCTACGAGCAGTACTTC
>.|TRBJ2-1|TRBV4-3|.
CASSQDPGLSSYNEQFF
TGCGCCAGCAGCCAAGATCCGGGTCTGAGCTCCTACAATGAGCAGTTCTTC
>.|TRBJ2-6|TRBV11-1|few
CASSLVAGALSGANVLTF
TGTGCCAGCAGCTTAGTAGCCGGGGCCCTCTCTGGGGCCAACGTCCTGACTTTC
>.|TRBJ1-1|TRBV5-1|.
CASSFQGSDTEAFF
TGCGCCAGCAGTTTTCAGGGGAGCGACACTGAAGCTTTCTTT